This section outlines one T cell receptor beta chain sequence together with its context. Its antigen is not identified. The sample comes from a study of T cell clonotyping in hematopoietic cell transplantation. The repertoire was sequenced with immunoSEQ multiplex PCR; TCRdb's copy has only in-frame clones and lacks some. This sample has about 19,000 clones, with roughly three quarters found just once. General observations from the study: Recipient TCR diversity dropped after transplant; expanded clonotypes rose from day 30 to 180.

The trim removed 7 bases at V and 5 bases at J, leaving 16 bases unmatched. The CDR3 consists of 17 residues. The germline CDR1 and CDR2 sequences are MGHRA and YSYEKL. This sequence was found in a man aged 55-75 years in good health. Some clones in this sample may be carry-over from other donors' samples. Sequenced material: peripheral blood mononuclear cells. The chain combines TRBV4-1 with TRBJ1-4, with 7 bases identical to TRBD1. CDR3 in DNA: TGCGCCAGCAAGGCGGAAGGAGGGGGCGCCTTGAATGAAAAACTGTTTTTT. Residues: CASKAEGGGALNEKLFF.